This T cell receptor (beta chain) came from a study of response to subunit inactivated influenza vaccine. Unmatched junction bases numbered 8, after V lost 4 bases and J lost 4 bases. Per the germline V gene, CDR1 is SGHTA and CDR2 is FQGNSA. The length of the CDR3 is 15 residues. This clonotype was picked up a small number of times. TCRdb re-called the RT-PCR reads through MiXCR, storing one row per CDR3 protein. The data contain approximately 680,000 distinct CDR3 sequences, around 16% of them singletons. The chain has TRBV7-2 and TRBJ2-3; TRBD2 agrees at 7 bases. This clonotype originated in a man aged 50 or older who received an inactivated influenza vaccine. The sample in question was PBMCs from blood, obtained about 11 days after vaccination. The CDR3 loop is CASSSSSGFADTQYF. CDR3 nucleotides: TGTGCCAGCAGCTCCAGTAGCGGGTTTGCAGATACGCAGTATTTT.